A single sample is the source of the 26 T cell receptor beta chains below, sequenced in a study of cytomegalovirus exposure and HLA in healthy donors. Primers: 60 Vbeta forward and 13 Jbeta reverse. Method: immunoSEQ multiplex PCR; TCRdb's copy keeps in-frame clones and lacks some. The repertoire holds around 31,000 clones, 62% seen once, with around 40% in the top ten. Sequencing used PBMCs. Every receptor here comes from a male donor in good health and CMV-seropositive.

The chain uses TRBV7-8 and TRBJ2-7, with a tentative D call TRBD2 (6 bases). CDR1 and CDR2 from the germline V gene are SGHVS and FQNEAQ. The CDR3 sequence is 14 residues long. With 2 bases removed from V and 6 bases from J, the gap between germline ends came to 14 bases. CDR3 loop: CASSLSPSVSEQYF. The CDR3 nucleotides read TGTGCCAGCAGCTTATCTCCTAGCGTGAGCGAGCAGTACTTC.

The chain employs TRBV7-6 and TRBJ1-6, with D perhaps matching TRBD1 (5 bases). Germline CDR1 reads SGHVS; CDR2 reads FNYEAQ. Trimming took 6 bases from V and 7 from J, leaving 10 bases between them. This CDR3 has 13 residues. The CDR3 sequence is CASRWQGNSPLHF. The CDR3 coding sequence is TGTGCCAGCAGGTGGCAGGGAAATTCACCCCTCCACTTT.

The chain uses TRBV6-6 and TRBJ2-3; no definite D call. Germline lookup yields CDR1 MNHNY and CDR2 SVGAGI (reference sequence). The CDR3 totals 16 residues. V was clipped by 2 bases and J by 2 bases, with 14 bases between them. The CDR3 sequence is CASSYGDSYYTDTQYF. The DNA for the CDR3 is TGTGCCAGCAGTTACGGAGACTCTTACTACACAGATACGCAGTATTTT.

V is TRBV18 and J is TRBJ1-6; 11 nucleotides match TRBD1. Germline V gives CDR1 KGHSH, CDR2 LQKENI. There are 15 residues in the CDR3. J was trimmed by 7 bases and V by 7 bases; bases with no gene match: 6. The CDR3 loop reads CASLMDRGQNSPLHF. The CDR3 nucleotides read TGTGCCAGCTTAATGGACAGGGGGCAGAATTCACCCCTCCACTTT. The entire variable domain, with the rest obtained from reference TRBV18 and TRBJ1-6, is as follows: NAGVMQNPRHLVRRRGQEARLRCSPMKGHSHVYWYRQLPEEGLKFMVYLQKENIIDESGMPKERFSAEFPKEGPSILRIQQVVRGDSAAYFCASLMDRGQNSPLHFGNGTRLTVT.

The CDR3 loop is CASSMRGTEAFF. The CDR3 nucleotides read TGTGCCAGTAGTATGAGGGGGACAGAAGCTTTCTTT. The rearrangement joins TRBV19 to TRBJ1-1; tentative D call: TRBD1 (6 bases). Germline CDR1 is LNHDA and CDR2 is SQIVND (reference sequence). This CDR3 has 12 amino acids. Trimming stripped 3 bases from V and 8 bases from J, with 10 bases between.

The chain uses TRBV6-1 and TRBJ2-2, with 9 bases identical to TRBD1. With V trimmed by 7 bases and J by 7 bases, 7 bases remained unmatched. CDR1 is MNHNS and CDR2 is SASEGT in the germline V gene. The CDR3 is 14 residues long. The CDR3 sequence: CASTPGQGNGELFF. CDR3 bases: TGTGCCAGCACCCCGGGACAGGGTAACGGGGAGCTGTTTTTT.

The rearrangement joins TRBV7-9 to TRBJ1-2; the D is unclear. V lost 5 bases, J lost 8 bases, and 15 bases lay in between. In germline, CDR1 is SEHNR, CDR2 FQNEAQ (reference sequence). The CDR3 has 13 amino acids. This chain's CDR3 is CASSNLSTLGYTF. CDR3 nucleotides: TGTGCCAGCAGCAACCTAAGCACCCTCGGCTACACCTTC.

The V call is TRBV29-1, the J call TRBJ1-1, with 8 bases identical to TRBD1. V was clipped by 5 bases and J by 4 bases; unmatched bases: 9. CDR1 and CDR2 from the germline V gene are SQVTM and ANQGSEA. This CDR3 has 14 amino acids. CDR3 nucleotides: TGCAGCGTTAACCAGGGGGCCATGGGCACTGAAGCTTTCTTT. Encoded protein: CSVNQGAMGTEAFF.

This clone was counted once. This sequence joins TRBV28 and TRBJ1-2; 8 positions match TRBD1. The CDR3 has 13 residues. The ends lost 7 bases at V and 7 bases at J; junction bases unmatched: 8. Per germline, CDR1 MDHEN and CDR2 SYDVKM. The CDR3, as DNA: TGTGCCAGCATCAAGACAGGGGTGCCTGGCTACACCTTC. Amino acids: CASIKTGVPGYTF.

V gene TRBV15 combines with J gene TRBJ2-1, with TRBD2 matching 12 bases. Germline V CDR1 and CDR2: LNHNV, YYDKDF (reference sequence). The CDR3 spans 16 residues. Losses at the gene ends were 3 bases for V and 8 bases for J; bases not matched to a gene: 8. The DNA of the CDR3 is TGTGCCACCAGCAGGTTTCTAGCGGGGGGGCCCCATGAGCAGTTCTTC. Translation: CATSRFLAGGPHEQFF.

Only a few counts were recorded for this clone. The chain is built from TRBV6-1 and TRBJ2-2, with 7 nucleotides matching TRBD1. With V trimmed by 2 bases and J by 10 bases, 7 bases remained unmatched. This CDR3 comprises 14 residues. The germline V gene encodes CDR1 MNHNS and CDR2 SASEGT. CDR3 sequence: CASSESYRGVELFF. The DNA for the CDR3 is TGTGCCAGCAGTGAATCTTACAGGGGCGTGGAGCTGTTTTTT.

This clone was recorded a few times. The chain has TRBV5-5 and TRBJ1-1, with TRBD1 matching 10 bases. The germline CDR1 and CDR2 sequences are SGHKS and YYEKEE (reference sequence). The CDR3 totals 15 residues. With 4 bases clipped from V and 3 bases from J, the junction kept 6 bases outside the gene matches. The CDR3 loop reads CASSVGGTGDTEAFF. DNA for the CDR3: TGTGCCAGCAGCGTAGGAGGGACAGGGGACACTGAAGCTTTCTTT. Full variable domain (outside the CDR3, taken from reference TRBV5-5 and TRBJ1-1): DAGVTQSPTHLIKTRGQQVTLRCSPISGHKSVSWYQQVLGQGPQFIFQYYEKEERGRGNFPDRFSARQFPNYSSELNVNALLLGDSALYLCASSVGGTGDTEAFFGQGTRLTVV.

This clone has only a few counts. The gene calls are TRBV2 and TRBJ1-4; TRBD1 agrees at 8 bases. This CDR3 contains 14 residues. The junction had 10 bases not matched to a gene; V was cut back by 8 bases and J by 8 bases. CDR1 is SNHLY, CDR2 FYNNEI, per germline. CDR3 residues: CASRKAGGIEKLFF. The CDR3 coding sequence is TGTGCCAGCCGCAAGGCAGGGGGCATCGAAAAACTGTTTTTT.

CDR3 residues: CASSSGKGDQPQHF. The CDR3 nucleotides are TGTGCCAGCAGCTCCGGAAAAGGGGATCAGCCCCAGCATTTT. The chain is built from TRBV7-9 and TRBJ1-5; perhaps TRBD1 as D (5 bases). This CDR3 spans 14 amino acids. CDR1 is SEHNR and CDR2 is FQNEAQ in the germline V gene (reference sequence). V was cut by 4 bases and J by 5 bases, with 12 bases left in between.

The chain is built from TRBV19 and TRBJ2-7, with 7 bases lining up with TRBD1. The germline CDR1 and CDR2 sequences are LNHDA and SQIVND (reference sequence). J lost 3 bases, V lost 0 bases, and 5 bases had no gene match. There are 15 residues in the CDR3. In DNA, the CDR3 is TGTGCCAGTAGTATAGATCCGACAGGGTTCTACGAGCAGTACTTC. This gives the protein CASSIDPTGFYEQYF.

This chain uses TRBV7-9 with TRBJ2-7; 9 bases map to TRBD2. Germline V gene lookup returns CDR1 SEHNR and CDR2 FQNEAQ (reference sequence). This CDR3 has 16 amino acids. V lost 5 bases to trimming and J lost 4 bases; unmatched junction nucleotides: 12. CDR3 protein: CASSPRSSGSSYEQYF. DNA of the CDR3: TGTGCCAGCAGCCCCCGAAGTAGCGGGAGTTCTTACGAGCAGTACTTC.

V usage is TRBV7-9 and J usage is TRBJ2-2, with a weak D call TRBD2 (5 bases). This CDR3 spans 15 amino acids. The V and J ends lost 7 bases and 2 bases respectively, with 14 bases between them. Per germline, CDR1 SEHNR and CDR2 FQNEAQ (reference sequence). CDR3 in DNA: TGTGCCAGCACCCTAGGAGGAGCAAACACCGGGGAGCTGTTTTTT. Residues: CASTLGGANTGELFF.

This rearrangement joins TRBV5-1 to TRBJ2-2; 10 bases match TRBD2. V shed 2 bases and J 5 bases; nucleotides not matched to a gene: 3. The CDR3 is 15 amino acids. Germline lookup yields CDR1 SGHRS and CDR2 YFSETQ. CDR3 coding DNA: TGCGCCAGCAGCTTCCTAGCGGGAGAAACCGGGGAGCTGTTTTTT. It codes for CASSFLAGETGELFF.

The CDR3 region is CASSQTGGYGYTF. CDR3 nucleotide sequence: TGCGCCAGCAGCCAAACAGGGGGATATGGCTACACCTTC. The V call is TRBV4-1, the J call TRBJ1-2; TRBD1 matches 8 bases. The CDR3 sequence is 13 residues long. V dropped 2 bases and J dropped 5; count of bases not matched to a gene: 1. Looked up from germline, CDR1 is MGHRA and CDR2 is YSYEKL.

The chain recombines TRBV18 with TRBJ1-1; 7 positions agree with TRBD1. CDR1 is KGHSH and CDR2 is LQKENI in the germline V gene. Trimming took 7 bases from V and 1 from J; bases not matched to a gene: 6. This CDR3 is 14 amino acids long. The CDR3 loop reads CASCRGQANTEAFF. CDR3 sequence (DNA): TGTGCCAGCTGTCGAGGACAGGCGAACACTGAAGCTTTCTTT. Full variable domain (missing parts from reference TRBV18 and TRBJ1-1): NAGVMQNPRHLVRRRGQEARLRCSPMKGHSHVYWYRQLPEEGLKFMVYLQKENIIDESGMPKERFSAEFPKEGPSILRIQQVVRGDSAAYFCASCRGQANTEAFFGQGTRLTVV.

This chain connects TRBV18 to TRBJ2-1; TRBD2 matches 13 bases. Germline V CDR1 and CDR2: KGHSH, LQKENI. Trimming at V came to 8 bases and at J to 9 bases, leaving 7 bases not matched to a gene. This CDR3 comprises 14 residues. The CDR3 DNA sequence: TGTGCCAGCACTTGGACTAGCGGGGGACGTGAGCAGTTCTTC. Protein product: CASTWTSGGREQFF.

The CDR3 spells CASSLYDRDTYEQYF. In DNA, the CDR3 is TGTGCCAGCAGCTTGTACGACAGGGATACCTACGAGCAGTACTTC. The chain recombines TRBV5-6 with TRBJ2-7; TRBD1 agrees at 7 bases. CDR3 length: 15 amino acids. Germline loops: CDR1 SGHDT, CDR2 YYEEEE. The J segment lost 2 bases and the V segment lost 1 base, leaving 6 bases of the junction unmatched.

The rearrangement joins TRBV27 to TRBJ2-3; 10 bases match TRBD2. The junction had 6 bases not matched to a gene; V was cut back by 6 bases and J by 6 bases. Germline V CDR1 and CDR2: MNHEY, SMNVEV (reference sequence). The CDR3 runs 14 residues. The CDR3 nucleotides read TGTGCCAGCAGCAAACTAGCGGGAAGGGATACGCAGTATTTT. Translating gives CASSKLAGRDTQYF.

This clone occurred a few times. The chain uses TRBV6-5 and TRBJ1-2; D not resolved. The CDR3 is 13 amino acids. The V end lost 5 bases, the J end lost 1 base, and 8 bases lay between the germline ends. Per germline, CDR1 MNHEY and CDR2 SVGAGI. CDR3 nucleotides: TGTGCCAGCAGTCCGAGATTTAACTATGGCTACACCTTC. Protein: CASSPRFNYGYTF.

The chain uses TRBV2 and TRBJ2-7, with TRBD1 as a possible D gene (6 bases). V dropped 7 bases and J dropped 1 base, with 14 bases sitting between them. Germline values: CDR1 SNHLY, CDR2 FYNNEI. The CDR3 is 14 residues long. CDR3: CASKSRDISYEQYF. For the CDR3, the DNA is TGTGCCAGCAAAAGTCGGGACATTTCCTACGAGCAGTACTTC. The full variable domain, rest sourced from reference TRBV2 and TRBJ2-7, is EPEVTQTPSHQVTQMGQEVILRCVPISNHLYFYWYRQILGQKVEFLVSFYNNEISEKSEIFDDQFSVERPDGSNFTLKIRSTKLEDSAMYFCASKSRDISYEQYFGPGTRLTVT.

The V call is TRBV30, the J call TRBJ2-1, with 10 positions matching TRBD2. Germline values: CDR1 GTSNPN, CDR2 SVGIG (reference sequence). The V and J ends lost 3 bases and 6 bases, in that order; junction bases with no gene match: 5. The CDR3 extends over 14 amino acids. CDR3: CAWRGVAGGNEQFF. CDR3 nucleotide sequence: TGTGCCTGGAGGGGGGTAGCGGGAGGCAATGAGCAGTTCTTC.